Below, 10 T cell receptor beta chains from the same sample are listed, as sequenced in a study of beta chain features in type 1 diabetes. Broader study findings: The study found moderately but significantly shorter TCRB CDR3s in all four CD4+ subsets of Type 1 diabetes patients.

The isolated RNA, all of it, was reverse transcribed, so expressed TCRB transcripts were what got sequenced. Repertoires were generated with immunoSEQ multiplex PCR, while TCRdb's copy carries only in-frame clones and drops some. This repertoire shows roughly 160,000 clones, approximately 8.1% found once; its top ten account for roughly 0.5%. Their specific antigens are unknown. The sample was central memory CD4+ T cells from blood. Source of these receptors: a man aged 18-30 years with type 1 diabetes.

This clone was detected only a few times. The CDR3 DNA sequence: TGTGCCAGCAGTGGAGGCAAGCGGGGGGCCTTAGAGACCCAGTACTTC. As protein: CASSGGKRGALETQYF. This chain connects TRBV6-1 to TRBJ2-5; 9 positions match TRBD2. This CDR3 is built from 16 residues. The trim removed 4 bases at V and 4 bases at J, leaving 10 bases unmatched. Germline V gene sequence: CDR1 MNHNS, CDR2 SASEGT.

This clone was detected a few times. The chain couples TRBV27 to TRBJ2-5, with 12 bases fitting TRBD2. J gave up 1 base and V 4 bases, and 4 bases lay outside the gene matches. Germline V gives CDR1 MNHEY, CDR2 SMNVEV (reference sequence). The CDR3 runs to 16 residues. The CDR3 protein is CASSSGLAGIQETQYF. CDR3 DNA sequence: TGTGCCAGCAGTTCCGGACTAGCGGGAATCCAAGAGACCCAGTACTTC.

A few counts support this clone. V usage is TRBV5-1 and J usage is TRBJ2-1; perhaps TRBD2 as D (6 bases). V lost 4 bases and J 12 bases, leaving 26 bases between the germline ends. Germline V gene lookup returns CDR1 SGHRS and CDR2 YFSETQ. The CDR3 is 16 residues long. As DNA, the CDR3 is TGCGCCAGCAGCCTCCTTCAAGGGGCTAGCGATCGAGGGCAGTTCTTC. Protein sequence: CASSLLQGASDRGQFF. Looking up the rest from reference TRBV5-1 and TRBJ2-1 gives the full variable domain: KAGVTQTPRYLIKTRGQQVTLSCSPISGHRSVSWYQQTPGQGLQFLFEYFSETQRNKGNFPGRFSGRQFSNSRSEMNVSTLELGDSALYLCASSLLQGASDRGQFFGPGTRLTVL.

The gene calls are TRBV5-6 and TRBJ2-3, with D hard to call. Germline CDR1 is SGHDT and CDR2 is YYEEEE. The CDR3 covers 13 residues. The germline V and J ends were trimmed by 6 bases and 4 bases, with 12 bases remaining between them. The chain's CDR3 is CASMTILADTQYF. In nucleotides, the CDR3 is TGTGCCAGCATGACAATTTTGGCAGATACGCAGTATTTT. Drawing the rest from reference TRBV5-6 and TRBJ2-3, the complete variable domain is DAGVTQSPTHLIKTRGQQVTLRCSPKSGHDTVSWYQQALGQGPQFIFQYYEEEERQRGNFPDRFSGHQFPNYSSELNVNALLLGDSALYLCASMTILADTQYFGPGTRLTVL.

CDR3 in amino acids: CAISEQGTGGVVTYEQYF. CDR3 DNA sequence: TGTGCCATCAGTGAGCAAGGGACAGGGGGAGTAGTAACCTACGAGCAGTACTTC. The V call is TRBV10-3, the J call TRBJ2-7, with TRBD1 matching over 11 bases. CDR1 and CDR2 from the germline V gene are ENHRY and SYGVKD. V shed 2 bases and J 2 bases; nucleotides not matched to a gene: 11. The CDR3 is made up of 18 amino acids.

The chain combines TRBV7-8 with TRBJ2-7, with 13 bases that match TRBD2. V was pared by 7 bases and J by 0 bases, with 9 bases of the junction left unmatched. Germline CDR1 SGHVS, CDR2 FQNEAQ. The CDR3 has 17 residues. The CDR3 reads CASTGTSGITSSYEQYF. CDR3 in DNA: TGTGCCAGCACCGGGACTAGCGGGATTACGAGCTCCTACGAGCAGTACTTC.

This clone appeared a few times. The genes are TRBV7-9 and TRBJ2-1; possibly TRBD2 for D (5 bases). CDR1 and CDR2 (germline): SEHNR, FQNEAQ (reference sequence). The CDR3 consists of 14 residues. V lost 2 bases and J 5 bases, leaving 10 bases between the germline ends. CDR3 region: CASSLNGINNEQFF. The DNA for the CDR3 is TGTGCCAGCAGCTTAAACGGGATAAACAATGAGCAGTTCTTC.

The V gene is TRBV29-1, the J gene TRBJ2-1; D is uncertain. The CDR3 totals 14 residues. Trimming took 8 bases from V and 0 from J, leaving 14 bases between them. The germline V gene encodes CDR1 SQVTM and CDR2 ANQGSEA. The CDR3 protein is CSTQSGPSYNEQFF. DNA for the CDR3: TGCAGCACTCAATCGGGTCCCTCCTACAATGAGCAGTTCTTC.

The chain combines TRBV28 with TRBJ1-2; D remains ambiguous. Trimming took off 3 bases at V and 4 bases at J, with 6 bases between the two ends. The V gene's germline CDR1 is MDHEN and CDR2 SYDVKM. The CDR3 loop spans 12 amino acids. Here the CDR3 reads CASSFKLYGYTF. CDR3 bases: TGTGCCAGCAGTTTCAAGCTCTATGGCTACACCTTC.

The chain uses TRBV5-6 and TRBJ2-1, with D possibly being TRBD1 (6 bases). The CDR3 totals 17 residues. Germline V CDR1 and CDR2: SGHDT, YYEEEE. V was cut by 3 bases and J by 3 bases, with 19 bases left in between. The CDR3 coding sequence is TGTGCCAGCAGCTCACTGGGCCGACAGGCCGGCTACAATGAGCAGTTCTTC. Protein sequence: CASSSLGRQAGYNEQFF.